Below, one TCR beta chain is given with its context. Antigen unknown. The data were produced by immunoSEQ multiplex PCR, yet TCRdb's version contains in-frame clones alone and is incomplete. The profile covers roughly 100,000 clones, with around 89% appearing a single time and about a sixth taken by the ten largest. This specimen belongs to a study of identifying expanded T cells in peripheral blood. Study-wide results and caveats: About 1.3 clones differed between technical replicates, versus about 15 and 19 over time. Approximately two-week clone count variance significantly increased as total template count grew.

No infections or other immune events were documented during collection. This CDR3 is built from 19 residues. Unmatched junction bases numbered 13, after V lost 0 bases and J lost 3 bases. Germline CDR1 is LGHNT and CDR2 is FRNRAP. The chain uses TRBV12-5 and TRBJ2-7; 11 bases agree with TRBD2. This TCR came from a person aged 18 to 70 in good health. The sample comprised blood. CDR3 loop: CASGLVRGTSGAGGYEQYF. For the CDR3, the DNA is TGTGCTAGTGGTTTGGTACGGGGGACTAGCGGCGCCGGAGGCTACGAGCAGTACTTC.